What follows are 21 T cell receptor beta chains derived from one specimen sequenced in a study of sequential checkpoint blockade in melanoma. Regarding treatment: randomized to nivolumab then ipilimumab (arm A) or the reverse (arm B). Profiling relied on immunoSEQ multiplex PCR, and the TCRdb table lists in-frame clones only, not all of them. The table lists fewer than 20,000 clones, less than 30% of them singletons. Sequencing was performed on tumor tissue (inferred from file names), taken from a patient given nivolumab and ipilimumab in sequence. These receptors came from a human donor with melanoma.

This clone has more than one count but fewer than ten. The gene calls are TRBV9 and TRBJ1-2, with TRBD1 matching 7 bases. Unmatched junction bases numbered 8, after V lost 4 bases and J lost 2 bases. Germline assignment: CDR1 SGDLS and CDR2 YYNGEE. The CDR3 covers 15 residues. In DNA, the CDR3 is TGTGCCAGCAGCCGAAAAACAGGGGCCAACTATGGCTACACCTTC. Translation gives CASSRKTGANYGYTF. Looking up the rest from reference TRBV9 and TRBJ1-2 gives the full variable domain: DSGVTQTPKHLITATGQRVTLRCSPRSGDLSVYWYQQSLDQGLQFLIQYYNGEERAKGNILERFSAQQFPDLHSELNLSSLELGDSALYFCASSRKTGANYGYTFGSGTRLTVV.

This clone was observed many times. The chain carries TRBV7-5 and TRBJ1-6. TRBV7-5 is a known pseudogene. The CDR3 has 17 residues. The CDR3 reads CASSASRLWENNSPLHF. In DNA, the CDR3 is TGTGCCAGCAGCGCTAGCCGCCTTTGGGAGAATAATTCACCCCTCCACTTT.

The gene calls are TRBV14 and TRBJ2-5, with D perhaps TRBD1 (6 bases). The V end lost 0 bases, the J end lost 5 bases, and 13 bases lay between the germline ends. The CDR3 totals 15 residues. Per germline, CDR1 SGHDN and CDR2 FVKESK. The CDR3 here is CASSQERGSGETQYF. DNA of the CDR3: TGTGCCAGCAGCCAAGAGAGGGGGAGTGGGGAGACCCAGTACTTC.

This clone appeared a single time. The V gene is TRBV19, the J gene TRBJ2-6; TRBD1 aligns across 11 bases. Germline lookup yields CDR1 LNHDA and CDR2 SQIVND (reference sequence). The CDR3 is made up of 19 amino acids. J gave up 2 bases and V 8 bases, and 14 bases lay outside the gene matches. The CDR3 bases are TGTGCCAGTGCTTGGGGCGGGACAGGGGGGTTGACTGGGGCCAACGTCCTGACTTTC. Its translation is CASAWGGTGGLTGANVLTF.

This clone was counted a few times. The chain uses TRBV6-8 and TRBJ2-7; TRBD1 might be the D (6 bases). Germline V gene data show CDR1 as MNHGY and CDR2 as SAAAGT. The CDR3 runs to 13 residues. V lost 3 bases, J lost 4 bases, and 10 bases lay in between. CDR3 loop: CASSYTGKYEQYF. The CDR3 DNA follows: TGTGCCAGCAGTTATACAGGGAAGTACGAGCAGTACTTC.

The chain has TRBV29-1 and TRBJ2-1; 9 bases agree with TRBD2. Germline values: CDR1 SQVTM, CDR2 ANQGSEA. Trimming took 5 bases from V and 8 from J; bases not matched to a gene: 7. The CDR3 contains 13 residues. The CDR3 region has the DNA TGCAGCGTTAGGCGGGAGGGCCCCCATGAGCAGTTCTTC. Protein sequence: CSVRREGPHEQFF.

This clone was seen more than once but under ten times. The CDR3 DNA sequence: TGTGCCAGCAGGGCCGGGACCCATAGCAATCAGCCCCAGCATTTT. Amino acid sequence: CASRAGTHSNQPQHF. V usage is TRBV6-8 and J usage is TRBJ1-5, with a weak D call TRBD1 (5 bases). V dropped 6 bases and J dropped 0 bases, with 12 bases sitting between them. CDR3 length: 15 amino acids. Germline CDR1 reads MNHGY; CDR2 reads SAAAGT.

The genes are TRBV30 and TRBJ1-5; the D gene is possibly TRBD1 (6 bases). Between the trimmed V and J ends, which lost 4 bases and 7 bases, there was a span of 23 bases. CDR3 length: 16 amino acids. From germline, CDR1 is GTSNPN and CDR2 SVGIG (reference sequence). CDR3 protein: CAWTQGGAALLQPQHF. CDR3 DNA sequence: TGTGCCTGGACCCAAGGGGGGGCAGCGCTTCTCCAGCCCCAGCATTTT.

The gene calls are TRBV25-1 and TRBJ1-1; D gene ambiguous. The CDR3 runs 12 residues. Deletions cut 7 bases from V and 5 bases from J, with 11 bases between. From germline, CDR1 is MGHDK and CDR2 SYGVNS. This chain's CDR3 is CASIGWNTEAFF. CDR3 coding DNA: TGTGCCAGCATAGGGTGGAATACTGAAGCTTTCTTT.

V usage is TRBV18 and J usage is TRBJ2-3; 12 bases match TRBD2. The V gene's germline CDR1 is KGHSH and CDR2 LQKENI. The CDR3 spans 19 residues. Germline trimming cut 1 base from V and 6 bases from J; bases unmatched to any gene: 14. This chain's CDR3 is CASSPRALTSGRDRDTQYF. The CDR3, as DNA: TGTGCCAGCTCACCACGAGCCCTGACTAGCGGGAGAGATCGGGATACGCAGTATTTT.

The chain uses TRBV19 and TRBJ2-4, with TRBD1 matching over 7 bases. CDR1 is LNHDA, CDR2 SQIVND, per germline (reference sequence). After removal of 3 bases from V and 1 base from J, the junction contained 6 bases not matched to a gene. The CDR3 runs 16 residues. The CDR3 here is CASSIGSQGAKNIQYF. CDR3 DNA sequence: TGTGCCAGTAGTATCGGGTCACAGGGGGCCAAAAACATTCAGTACTTC.

Ten or more counts support this clone. V gene TRBV11-3 combines with J gene TRBJ1-5; TRBD1 is a possible D gene (5 bases). Germline V lookup: CDR1 SGHNT, CDR2 YENEEA. There are 14 residues in the CDR3. Deletions cut 3 bases from V and 5 bases from J, with 11 bases between. The CDR3 sequence: CASSFGGNDQPQHF. The CDR3 DNA reads as TGTGCCAGCAGCTTCGGGGGGAACGATCAGCCCCAGCATTTT.

DNA of the CDR3: TGTGCCAGTAGTATATCGTCGTGGGGGGGGCGCGGGTCCTACGAGCAGTACTTC. This gives the protein CASSISSWGGRGSYEQYF. The chain employs TRBV19 and TRBJ2-7; possible D gene TRBD2, 7 bases. Germline V gene sequence: CDR1 LNHDA, CDR2 SQIVND (reference sequence). V shed 2 bases and J shed 1 base, with 21 bases lying between them. The CDR3 totals 18 residues. The whole variable domain, filled in from reference TRBV19 and TRBJ2-7, reads DGGITQSPKYLFRKEGQNVTLSCEQNLNHDAMYWYRQDPGQGLRLIYYSQIVNDFQKGDIAEGYSVSREKKESFPLTVTSAQKNPTAFYLCASSISSWGGRGSYEQYFGPGTRLTVT.

In its sample, this clone ranks as medium-sized (0.01 to 0.1%). For the CDR3, the DNA is TGTGCCAGCAGCGCCAAATGGAACGACGGTGAAAGGAACACCGGGGAGCTGTTTTTT. Amino acid sequence: CASSAKWNDGERNTGELFF. This rearrangement joins TRBV11-3 to TRBJ2-2; no clear D gene. Germline loops: CDR1 SGHNT, CDR2 YENEEA. The CDR3 extends over 19 amino acids. The V gene lost 5 bases and the J gene lost 1 base, with 23 bases spanning the gap.

V and J are TRBV19 and TRBJ1-6; D not certain. Trimming shortened V by 0 bases and J by 0 bases, and 12 bases separated the two germline ends. The CDR3 has 18 residues. Germline V gene sequence: CDR1 LNHDA, CDR2 SQIVND (reference sequence). The CDR3 loop is CASSIDPPAFSYNSPLHF. The CDR3 DNA is TGTGCCAGTAGTATAGACCCCCCGGCGTTCTCCTATAATTCACCCCTCCACTTT.

This clone came up a few times. This chain connects TRBV6-8 to TRBJ2-2; 8 bases map to TRBD2. This CDR3 has 17 amino acids. Germline CDR1 and CDR2: MNHGY and SAAAGT. The trim removed 2 bases at V and 0 bases at J, leaving 5 bases unmatched. DNA for the CDR3: TGTGCCAGCAGTTACGAGGCGGGGGGAGCGAACACCGGGGAGCTGTTTTTT. The encoded protein is CASSYEAGGANTGELFF.

The chain joins TRBV5-1 to TRBJ2-1, with TRBD1 matching 8 bases. V was clipped by 9 bases and J by 9 bases; unmatched bases: 26. The CDR3 spans 18 residues. Germline assignment: CDR1 SGHRS and CDR2 YFSETQ. CDR3 residues: CATHALFSTGEFGTEQFF. Written as DNA, the CDR3 is TGCGCCACCCACGCCCTGTTTTCGACAGGGGAATTTGGGACTGAGCAGTTCTTC.

The chain is built from TRBV14 and TRBJ2-6; TRBD1 matches 7 bases. CDR1 is SGHDN, CDR2 FVKESK, per germline. This CDR3 contains 16 residues. Germline trimming cut 4 bases from V and 0 bases from J; bases unmatched to any gene: 3. DNA for the CDR3: TGTGCCAGCAGCCCCTGGGACAGCTCTGGGGCCAACGTCCTGACTTTC. Translating it yields CASSPWDSSGANVLTF.

By share, this clone ranks as large. V gene TRBV18 combines with J gene TRBJ1-1; D unresolved. The germline CDR1 and CDR2 sequences are KGHSH and LQKENI. Trimming cost V 4 bases and J 3 bases, with 18 bases left between them. The CDR3 is 16 amino acids. CDR3 region: CASSQLPANGDTEAFF. As DNA, the CDR3 is TGTGCCAGCTCACAACTCCCGGCCAACGGTGACACTGAAGCTTTCTTT.

This clone was seen only a few times. The chain combines TRBV2 with TRBJ2-7, with 7 bases matching TRBD1. The V and J ends lost 8 bases and 4 bases, in that order; junction bases with no gene match: 17. Germline assignment: CDR1 SNHLY and CDR2 FYNNEI. This CDR3 contains 16 residues. The CDR3, as DNA: TGTGCCAGCCTAGACCTCCCCAGGGGGAGCGCATACGAGCAGTACTTC. Its protein is CASLDLPRGSAYEQYF.

V and J are TRBV5-1 and TRBJ2-1, with 8 bases matching TRBD1. The CDR3 loop spans 16 amino acids. V shed 4 bases, J shed 5 bases, and the junction held 11 bases outside the gene matches. Germline values: CDR1 SGHRS, CDR2 YFSETQ. The CDR3 DNA reads TGCGCCAGCAGCCCCTGGACAGGGATCGGGGACAATGAGCAGTTCTTC. Its protein product is CASSPWTGIGDNEQFF.